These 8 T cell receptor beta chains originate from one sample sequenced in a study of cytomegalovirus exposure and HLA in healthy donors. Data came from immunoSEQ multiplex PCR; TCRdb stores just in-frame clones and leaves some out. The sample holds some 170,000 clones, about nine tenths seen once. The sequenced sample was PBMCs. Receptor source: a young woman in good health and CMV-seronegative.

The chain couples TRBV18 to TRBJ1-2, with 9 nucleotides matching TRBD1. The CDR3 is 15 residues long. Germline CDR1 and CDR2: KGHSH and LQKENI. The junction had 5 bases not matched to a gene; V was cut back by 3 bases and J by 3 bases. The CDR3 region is CASSPRQGVDYGYTF. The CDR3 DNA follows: TGTGCCAGCTCACCCCGACAGGGGGTGGACTATGGCTACACCTTC.

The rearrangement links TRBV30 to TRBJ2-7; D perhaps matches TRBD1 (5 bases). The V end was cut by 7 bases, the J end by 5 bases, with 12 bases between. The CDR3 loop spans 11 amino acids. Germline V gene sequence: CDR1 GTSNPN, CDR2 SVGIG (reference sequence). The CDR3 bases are TGTGCCTCAGGGCCTGCCCACGAGCAGTACTTC. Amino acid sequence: CASGPAHEQYF.

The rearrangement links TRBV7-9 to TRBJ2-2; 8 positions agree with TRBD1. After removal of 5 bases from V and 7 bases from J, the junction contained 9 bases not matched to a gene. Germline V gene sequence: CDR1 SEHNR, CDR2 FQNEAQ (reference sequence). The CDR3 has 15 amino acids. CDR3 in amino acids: CASSPRQGRIGELFF. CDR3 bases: TGTGCCAGCAGCCCTCGACAGGGGCGTATCGGGGAGCTGTTTTTT.

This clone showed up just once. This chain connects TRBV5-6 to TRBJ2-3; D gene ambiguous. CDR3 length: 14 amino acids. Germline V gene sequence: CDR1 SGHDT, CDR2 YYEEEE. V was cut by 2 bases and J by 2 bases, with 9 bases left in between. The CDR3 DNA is TGTGCCAGCAGCTTCCGGTCGGCCACAGATACGCAGTATTTT. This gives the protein CASSFRSATDTQYF.

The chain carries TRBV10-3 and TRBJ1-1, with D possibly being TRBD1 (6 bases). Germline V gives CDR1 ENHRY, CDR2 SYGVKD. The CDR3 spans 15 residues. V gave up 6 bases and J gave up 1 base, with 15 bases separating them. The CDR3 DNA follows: TGTGCCATCAGCCAGGGGAGAATCGGGAACACTGAAGCTTTCTTT. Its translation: CAISQGRIGNTEAFF.

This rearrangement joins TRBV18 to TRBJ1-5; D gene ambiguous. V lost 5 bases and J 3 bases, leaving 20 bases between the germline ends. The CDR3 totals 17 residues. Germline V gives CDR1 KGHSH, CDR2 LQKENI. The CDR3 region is CASSNALVGGNNQPQHF. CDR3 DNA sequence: TGTGCCAGCTCAAATGCCCTTGTAGGCGGGAACAATCAGCCCCAGCATTTT.

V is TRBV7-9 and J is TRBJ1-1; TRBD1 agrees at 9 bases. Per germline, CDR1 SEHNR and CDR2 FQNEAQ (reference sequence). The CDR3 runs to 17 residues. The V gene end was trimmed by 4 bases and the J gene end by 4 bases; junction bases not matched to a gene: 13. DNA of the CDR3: TGTGCCAGCAGCTGGGGTAGGGGACAGGGTGTTTCCACTGAAGCTTTCTTT. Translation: CASSWGRGQGVSTEAFF.

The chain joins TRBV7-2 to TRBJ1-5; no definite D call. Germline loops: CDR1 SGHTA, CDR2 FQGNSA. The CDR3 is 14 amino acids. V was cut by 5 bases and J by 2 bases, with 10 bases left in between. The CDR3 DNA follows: TGTGCCAGCAGCGTCGGACGGGGCAATCAGCCCCAGCATTTT. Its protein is CASSVGRGNQPQHF. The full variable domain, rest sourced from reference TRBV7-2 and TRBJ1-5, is GAGVSQSPSNKVTEKGKDVELRCDPISGHTALYWYRQSLGQGLEFLIYFQGNSAPDKSGLPSDRFSAERTGGSVSTLTIQRTQQEDSAVYLCASSVGRGNQPQHFGDGTRLSIL.